This TCR beta chain was recorded in a study of blood T cell repertoires in COVID-19 (dated by TCRdb to about 2020). Concerning the study at large: The collaborator samples originated in the United States, Italy and Spain and spanned the acute and convalescent phases of COVID-19. Samples came from the ongoing ImmuneRACE study (first 160 participants) plus 1,254 subjects from 6 global collaborators. A freely available public database, intended as a resource for researchers studying the immune response to SARS-CoV-2, is where the repertoires were released. The sample metadata nearly always contained a de-identified subject ID, COVID-19 status, age in years and sex. The material from the prospective study consisted of cDNA or gDNA derived from T cells, B-cell-depleted T cells, or PBMCs. Where available, HLA class I and class II types were taken from metadata supplied by the sample provider and were not determined by assay-based typing. Deeply sampled blood TCRbeta repertoires from subjects exposed to, actively infected with, or recovered from COVID-19 were included in the dataset.

In the prospective study, participants were about 18 to 100 years old, resided in about two dozen geographic areas of the United States, and were enrolled through a virtual design. In the prospective study, participants were assigned to cohorts based on the clinical history participants reported in a screening survey and a study questionnaire. Recovered participants in ImmuneRACE Cohort 3 were defined by two consecutive negative NP/OP PCR tests, clearance by a healthcare professional, or resolution of symptoms. Mobile phlebotomists in the prospective study collected whole blood, serum and a nasopharyngeal or oropharyngeal swab from every participant. Additional blood draws and questionnaires over an approximately 2-month period could optionally be provided by prospective study participants. Before DNA extraction, prospective study blood samples were shipped either frozen or at room temperature.

General study outcomes and caveats: How much clinical and demographic metadata was included differed by source and by participant, and the metadata was provided uncurated.

TCRbeta CDR3 regions were amplified from genomic DNA by means of the immunoSEQ Assay, a bias-controlled multiplex PCR. As for the original processing: Within the assay, amplification of reference gene primers was used to estimate how many nucleated cells each sample contained. To quantify the absolute abundance of each unique TCRbeta CDR3 rearrangement, sequence reads were collapsed and filtered. For each sample, productive Simpson clonality was calculated by taking the square root of Simpson's diversity index across productive rearrangements. This is the immuneACCESS table as TCRdb keeps it, with only in-frame sequences that have V and J called. A part of the clones is gone; compared with another copy, unresolved V genes explain less than half, and the rest is unexplained. D and trimming were read from the DNA, whereas the V and J calls and clone size are those reported in that table. The sample data list some 150,000 clones, and about 79% of these were observed just once. Over 2.5% of the sample goes to the ten largest clones.

About this clone itself: No cognate antigen has been identified for it. The record has no base qualities; no much larger clone is one base away.

Sample: PBMCs or T cells enriched from blood (not recorded which). The TCR was taken from a woman aged 50 to 60 who had recovered from COVID-19.

The CDR3 protein: CASSYEAEKLFF. Here is the DNA: TGTGCCAGCAGCTATGAGGCAGAAAAACTGTTTTTT. The chain was built from TRBV7-9 and TRBJ1-4; no D gene can be assigned with confidence. V loses 4 bases of germline sequence and J loses 8 bases, and the interval between the two ends is 8 bases. Counted from cysteine to phenylalanine, this CDR3 has 12 amino acids. Only the CDR3 DNA is retained, 36 bases long and in frame from the first base. Reading the germline V gene (reference sequence) gives CDR1 SEHNR and CDR2 FQNEAQ.